The clone carrying this T cell receptor (beta chain) was seen ten or more times. The antigen is undetermined. Primers used in a second PCR of roughly 6 to 11 cycles were a sample-barcoded 5' primer and a J-beta primer mix. Via MiXCR, TCRdb re-called the 5' RACE reads, giving one row per CDR3 protein. The sample holds some 640,000 distinct CDR3 sequences, around 31% seen once. This sample stems from a study of blood T cells in healthy people across ages. Study details: Template switching retrieved approximately one barcoded beta molecule for each two T cells.

V trimming: 6 bases; J trimming: 3 bases; junction bases outside the gene matches: 8. Germline V CDR1 and CDR2: MNHEY, SVGEGT. The CDR3 length is 15 residues. Points from the study as a whole: Roughly linear age-related decline in beta diversity appeared, significant by age around 40. The unknown donor CMV status may have confounded expanded clonotype changes.

This sequence originates from a woman older than 75 in good health. The chain joins TRBV6-2 or TRBV6-3 to TRBJ2-7, with 10 nucleotides matching TRBD1. Specimen: blood. The CDR3 nucleotides are TGTGCCAGCAGAGACGGGGGACAGGGGCTCTACGAGCAGTACTTC. It specifies CASRDGGQGLYEQYF.